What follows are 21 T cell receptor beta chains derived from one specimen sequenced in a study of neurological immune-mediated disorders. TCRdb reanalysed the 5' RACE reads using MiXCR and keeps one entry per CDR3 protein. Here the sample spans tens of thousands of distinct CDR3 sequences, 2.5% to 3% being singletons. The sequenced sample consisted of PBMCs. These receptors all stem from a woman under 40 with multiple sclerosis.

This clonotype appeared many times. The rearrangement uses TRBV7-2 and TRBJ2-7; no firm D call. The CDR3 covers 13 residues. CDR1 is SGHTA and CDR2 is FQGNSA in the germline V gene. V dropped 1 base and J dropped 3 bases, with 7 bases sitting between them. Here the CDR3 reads CASSLVRNYEQYF. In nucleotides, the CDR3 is TGTGCCAGCAGCTTAGTCAGAAACTACGAGCAGTACTTC.

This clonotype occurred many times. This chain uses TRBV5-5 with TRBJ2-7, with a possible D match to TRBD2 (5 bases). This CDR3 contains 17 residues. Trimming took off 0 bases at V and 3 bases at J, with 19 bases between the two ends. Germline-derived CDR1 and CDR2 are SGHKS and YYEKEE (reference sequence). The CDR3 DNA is TGTGCCAGCAGCTTGGGCCTTGGTCGGGCCGCGGGCTACGAGCAGTACTTC. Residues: CASSLGLGRAAGYEQYF.

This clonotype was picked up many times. This CDR3 reads CASSLAFVHEQYF. As DNA, the CDR3 is TGTGCCAGCAGCTTAGCGTTTGTACACGAGCAGTACTTC. The chain carries TRBV7-8 and TRBJ2-7; D unclear. Germline CDR1 and CDR2: SGHVS and FQNEAQ. The V and J ends lost 0 bases and 5 bases respectively, with 8 bases between them. The CDR3 has 13 amino acids.

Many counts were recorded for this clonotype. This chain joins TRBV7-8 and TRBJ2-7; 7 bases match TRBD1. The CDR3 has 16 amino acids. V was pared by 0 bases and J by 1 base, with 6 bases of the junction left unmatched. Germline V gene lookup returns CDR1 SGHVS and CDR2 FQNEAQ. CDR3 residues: CASSLAVAGGSYEQYF. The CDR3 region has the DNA TGTGCCAGCAGCTTAGCTGTCGCAGGGGGATCCTACGAGCAGTACTTC.

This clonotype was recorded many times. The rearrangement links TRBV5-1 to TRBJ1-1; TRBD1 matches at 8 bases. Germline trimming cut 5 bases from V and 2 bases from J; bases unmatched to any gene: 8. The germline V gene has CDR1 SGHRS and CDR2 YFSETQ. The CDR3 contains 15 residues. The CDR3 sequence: CASSRQGARNTEAFF. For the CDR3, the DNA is TGCGCCAGCAGTCGCCAGGGGGCCCGTAACACTGAAGCTTTCTTT.

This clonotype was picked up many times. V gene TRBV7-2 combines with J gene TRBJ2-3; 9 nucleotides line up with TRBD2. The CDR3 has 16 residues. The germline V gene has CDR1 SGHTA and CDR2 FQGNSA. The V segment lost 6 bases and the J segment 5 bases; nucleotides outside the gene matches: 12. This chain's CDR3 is CASSPLAGSLGDTQYF. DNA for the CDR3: TGTGCCAGCAGTCCCCTAGCGGGGAGCCTTGGAGATACGCAGTATTTT.

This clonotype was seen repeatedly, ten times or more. The CDR3 DNA is TGTGCCAGCAGCTTATCTACTGAGACTAGAGGTGAGCAGTTCTTC. This translates into CASSLSTETRGEQFF. The chain is built from TRBV11-2 and TRBJ2-1, with D perhaps TRBD2 (6 bases). Germline values: CDR1 SGHAT, CDR2 FQNNGV. V lost 2 bases to trimming and J lost 9 bases, with 17 bases between them. The CDR3 sequence is 15 residues long.

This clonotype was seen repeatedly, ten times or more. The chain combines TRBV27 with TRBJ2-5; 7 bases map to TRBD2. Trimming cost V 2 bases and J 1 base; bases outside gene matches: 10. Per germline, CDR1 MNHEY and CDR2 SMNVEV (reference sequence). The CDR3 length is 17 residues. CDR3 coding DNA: TGTGCCAGCAGTTTAAGGCGTGGGGCTAGCGGCCAAGAGACCCAGTACTTC. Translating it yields CASSLRRGASGQETQYF.

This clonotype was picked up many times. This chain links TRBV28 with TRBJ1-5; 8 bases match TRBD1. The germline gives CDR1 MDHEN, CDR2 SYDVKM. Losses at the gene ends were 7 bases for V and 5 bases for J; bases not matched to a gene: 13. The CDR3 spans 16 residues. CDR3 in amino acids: CASNPAGGGPDQPQHF. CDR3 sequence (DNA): TGTGCCAGCAACCCCGCAGGGGGCGGACCCGATCAGCCCCAGCATTTT.

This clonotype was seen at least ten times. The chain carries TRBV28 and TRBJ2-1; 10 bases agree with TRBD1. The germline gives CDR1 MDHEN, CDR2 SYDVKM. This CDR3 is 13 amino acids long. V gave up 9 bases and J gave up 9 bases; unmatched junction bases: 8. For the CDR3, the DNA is TGTGCCAGTTCAAGTGGACAGGGGGGTGAGCAGTTCTTC. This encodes CASSSGQGGEQFF.

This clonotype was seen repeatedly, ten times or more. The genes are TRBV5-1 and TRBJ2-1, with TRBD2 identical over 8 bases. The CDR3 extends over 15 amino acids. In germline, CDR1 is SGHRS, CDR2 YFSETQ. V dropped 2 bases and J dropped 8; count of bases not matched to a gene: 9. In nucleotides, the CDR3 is TGCGCCAGCAGCTTCGGGACTAGGTCAGAGTATGAGCAGTTCTTC. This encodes CASSFGTRSEYEQFF.

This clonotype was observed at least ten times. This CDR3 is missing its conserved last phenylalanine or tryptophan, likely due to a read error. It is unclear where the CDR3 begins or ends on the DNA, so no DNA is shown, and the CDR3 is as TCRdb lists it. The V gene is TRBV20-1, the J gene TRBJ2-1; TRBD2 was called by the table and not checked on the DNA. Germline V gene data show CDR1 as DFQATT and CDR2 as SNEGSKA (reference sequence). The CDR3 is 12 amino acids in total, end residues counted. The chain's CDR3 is CSASDSGVRHRY.

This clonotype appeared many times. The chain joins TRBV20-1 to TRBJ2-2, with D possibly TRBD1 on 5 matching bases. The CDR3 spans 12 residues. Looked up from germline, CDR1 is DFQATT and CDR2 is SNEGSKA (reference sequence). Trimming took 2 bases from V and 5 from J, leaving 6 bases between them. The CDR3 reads CSARQGTGELFF. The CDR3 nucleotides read TGCAGTGCTAGACAGGGAACCGGGGAGCTGTTTTTT.

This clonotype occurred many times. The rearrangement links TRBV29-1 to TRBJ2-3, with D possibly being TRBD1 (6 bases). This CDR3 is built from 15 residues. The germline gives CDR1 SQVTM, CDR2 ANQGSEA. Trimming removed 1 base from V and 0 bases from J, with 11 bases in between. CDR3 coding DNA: TGCAGCGTTGAAGTTACAGGGACAAGCACAGATACGCAGTATTTT. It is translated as CSVEVTGTSTDTQYF.

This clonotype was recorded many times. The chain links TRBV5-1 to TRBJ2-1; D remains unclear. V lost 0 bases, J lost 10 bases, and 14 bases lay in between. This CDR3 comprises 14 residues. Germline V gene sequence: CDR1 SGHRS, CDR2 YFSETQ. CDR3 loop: CASSLEGPDLEQFF. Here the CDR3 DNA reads TGCGCCAGCAGCTTGGAAGGACCCGACCTGGAGCAGTTCTTC.

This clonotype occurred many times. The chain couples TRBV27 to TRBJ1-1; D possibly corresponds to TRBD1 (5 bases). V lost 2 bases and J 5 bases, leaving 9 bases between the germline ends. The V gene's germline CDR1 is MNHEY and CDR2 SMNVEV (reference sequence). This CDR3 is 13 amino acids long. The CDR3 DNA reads TGTGCCAGCAGTTTACAGGGAGAGACTGAAGCTTTCTTT. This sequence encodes CASSLQGETEAFF.

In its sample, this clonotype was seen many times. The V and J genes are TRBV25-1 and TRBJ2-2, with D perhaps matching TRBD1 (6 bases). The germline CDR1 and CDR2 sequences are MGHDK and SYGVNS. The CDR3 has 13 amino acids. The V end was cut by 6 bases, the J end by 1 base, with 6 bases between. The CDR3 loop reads CASRQGNTGELFF. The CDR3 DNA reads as TGTGCCAGCAGACAGGGGAACACCGGGGAGCTGTTTTTT. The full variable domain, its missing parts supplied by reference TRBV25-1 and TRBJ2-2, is EADIYQTPRYLVIGTGKKITLECSQTMGHDKMYWYQQDPGMELHLIHYSYGVNSTEKGDLSSESTVSRIRTEHFPLTLESARPSHTSQYLCASRQGNTGELFFGEGSRLTVL.

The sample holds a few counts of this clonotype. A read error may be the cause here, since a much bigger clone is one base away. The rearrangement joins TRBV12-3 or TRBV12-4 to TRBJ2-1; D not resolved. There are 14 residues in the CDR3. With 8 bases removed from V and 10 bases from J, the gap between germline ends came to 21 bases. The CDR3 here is CASSVRIPLGEQFF. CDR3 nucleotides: TGTGCCAGCTCAGTTCGGATACCCCTCGGGGAGCAGTTCTTC.

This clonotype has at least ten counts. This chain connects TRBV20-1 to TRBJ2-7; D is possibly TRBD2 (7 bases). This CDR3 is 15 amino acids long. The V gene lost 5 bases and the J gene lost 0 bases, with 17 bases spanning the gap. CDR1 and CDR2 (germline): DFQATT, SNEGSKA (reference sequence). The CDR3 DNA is TGCAGTGCTGGGGGGGGGCGATTCGTCTCCTACGAGCAGTACTTC. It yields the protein CSAGGGRFVSYEQYF.

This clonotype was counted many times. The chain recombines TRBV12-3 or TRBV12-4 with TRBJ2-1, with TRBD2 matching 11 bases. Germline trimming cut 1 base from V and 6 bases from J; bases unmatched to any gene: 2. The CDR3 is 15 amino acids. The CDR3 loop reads CASSLGSGRANEQFF. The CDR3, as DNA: TGTGCCAGCAGTTTAGGTAGCGGGAGGGCCAATGAGCAGTTCTTC.

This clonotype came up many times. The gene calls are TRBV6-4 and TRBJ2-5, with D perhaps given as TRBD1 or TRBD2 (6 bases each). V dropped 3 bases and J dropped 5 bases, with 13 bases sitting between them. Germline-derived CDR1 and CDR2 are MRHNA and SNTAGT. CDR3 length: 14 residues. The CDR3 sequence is CASSEPRGGETQYF. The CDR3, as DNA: TGTGCCAGCAGTGAACCGCGAGGGGGGGAGACCCAGTACTTC.